This T cell receptor beta chain was retrieved from a study of OX40 agonist ivuxolimab in advanced cancers. Turning to this clone: As yet, its antigen is unknown.

Overall study results and limits: Within 6 weeks, CD4+ and CD8+ blood T cells expanded clonally at 0.1 to 3.0 mg/kg. Some nonresponders likewise displayed low normalized T-cell clonal expansion.

Assay: immunoSEQ multiplex PCR; the TCRdb copy retains only in-frame clones and omits some. The data show tens of thousands of clones, with 86% seen just once and around 2.7% held by the top ten. J lost 5 bases, V lost 5 bases, and 8 bases had no gene match. This CDR3 has 15 residues. Germline values: CDR1 SGHVS, CDR2 FQNEAQ. This clonotype was obtained from an adult with an advanced solid tumor such as melanoma, head and neck, liver or kidney cancer. The V call is TRBV7-8, the J call TRBJ1-4; the match to TRBD1 covers 7 bases. Sequencing used CD4+ or CD8+ T cells sorted from blood, obtained in a trial of the OX40 agonist ivuxolimab. The CDR3 sequence is CASSPRDSMNEKLFF. The CDR3 DNA reads TGTGCCAGCAGCCCCAGGGACAGCATGAATGAAAAACTGTTTTTT.